This T cell receptor beta chain was found in a study of T cells after yellow fever vaccination. CDR3 length equals 15 residues. V lost 0 bases, J lost 6 bases, and 6 bases stayed unmatched. Germline V gives CDR1 LGHNA, CDR2 YSLEER. This clonotype came up a few times. As yet, its antigen is unknown. Researchers made TCR cDNA using 5'RACE template switching, and this step added a universal primer site and UMIs. TCRdb independently ran MiXCR on the 5' RACE reads; one entry per CDR3 protein. The sample lists approximately 550,000 distinct CDR3 sequences, 15% to 20% seen once, with 13% to 15% in the top ten. Study-wide results and limits: Most clones from primary vaccination resurfaced after the booster (approximately 96% CD4, more than 75% CD8).

The clonotype comes from a man younger than 45 who received the YFV17D yellow fever vaccine. The chain is built from TRBV4-3 and TRBJ2-7; 9 bases line up with TRBD1. The starting material was PBMCs, obtained 15 days after the yellow fever booster vaccination. In DNA form, the CDR3 reads TGCGCCAGCAGCCAAGAGGGGACAGGGAAATTCGAGCAGTACTTC. This translates into CASSQEGTGKFEQYF.